The 14 T cell receptor beta chains reported below all come from one sample, sequenced in a study of technical replicates of blood from four donors. Profiling relied on immunoSEQ multiplex PCR, and the TCRdb table lists in-frame clones only, not all of them. Among around 60,000 clones listed, 80% to 95% were seen once. What was sequenced was PBMCs. The receptor source for this set is a human donor in good health. Some clones in this sample may be carry-over from other donors' samples.

The chain recombines TRBV11-1 with TRBJ2-7; 9 bases line up with TRBD1. This CDR3 is built from 14 residues. Germline V CDR1 and CDR2: SGHAT, FQDESV (reference sequence). Unmatched junction bases numbered 5, after V lost 5 bases and J lost 3 bases. Here the CDR3 DNA reads TGTGCCAGCAGCCCCGACAGGGGGATCTACGAGCAGTACTTC. Its protein is CASSPDRGIYEQYF.

This chain joins TRBV27 and TRBJ1-6; TRBD1 is a possible D gene (6 bases). This CDR3 has 14 amino acids. With 6 bases removed from V and 9 bases from J, the gap between germline ends came to 15 bases. Germline-derived CDR1 and CDR2 are MNHEY and SMNVEV (reference sequence). CDR3 DNA: TGTGCCAGCAGGTCCCACAGGGAATCTTCACCCCTCCACTTT. Residues: CASRSHRESSPLHF.

The gene calls are TRBV5-1 and TRBJ2-1, with a weak D call TRBD1 (5 bases). There are 14 residues in the CDR3. Germline CDR1 is SGHRS and CDR2 is YFSETQ. V lost 1 base and J lost 5, with 10 bases in between. The CDR3 sequence: CASSLQGSDNEQFF. The CDR3 DNA is TGCGCCAGCAGCTTGCAGGGCTCGGACAATGAGCAGTTCTTC.

The chain links TRBV11-1 to TRBJ2-3, with 8 bases lining up with TRBD2. Per germline, CDR1 SGHAT and CDR2 FQDESV (reference sequence). The CDR3 covers 14 residues. The junction had 8 bases not matched to a gene; V was cut back by 3 bases and J by 9 bases. The CDR3 loop reads CASSLGLESRTQYF. As DNA, the CDR3 is TGTGCCAGCAGCTTGGGACTAGAGTCCAGGACGCAGTATTTT.

The gene calls are TRBV30 and TRBJ1-2; D is uncertain. CDR3 length: 12 amino acids. Germline values: CDR1 GTSNPN, CDR2 SVGIG (reference sequence). Trimming took off 2 bases at V and 1 base at J, with 5 bases between the two ends. In nucleotides, the CDR3 is TGTGCCTGGAGTCAGGATAACTATGGCTACACCTTC. It codes for CAWSQDNYGYTF.

The V gene is TRBV7-9, the J gene TRBJ2-7, with 11 positions matching TRBD1. Germline lookup yields CDR1 SEHNR and CDR2 FQNEAQ (reference sequence). The CDR3 runs to 14 residues. The trim removed 5 bases at V and 3 bases at J, leaving 3 bases unmatched. The CDR3 DNA is TGTGCCAGCAGCCCGGGACAGGGGGACTACGAGCAGTACTTC. Amino acid sequence: CASSPGQGDYEQYF.

V usage is TRBV5-1 and J usage is TRBJ1-1, with D possibly TRBD1 on 6 matching bases. Germline V gene data show CDR1 as SGHRS and CDR2 as YFSETQ. With 0 bases removed from V and 0 bases from J, the gap between germline ends came to 12 bases. The CDR3 has 16 residues. DNA for the CDR3: TGCGCCAGCAGCTTGGACGGACAGCACATGAACACTGAAGCTTTCTTT. Translated: CASSLDGQHMNTEAFF.

This sequence joins TRBV29-1 and TRBJ2-5; 8 positions match TRBD2. The CDR3 has 12 residues. The germline V gene encodes CDR1 SQVTM and CDR2 ANQGSEA. The CDR3 bases are TGCAGTGGATCGGGAGGGGGAAAGACCCAGTACTTC. Amino acid sequence: CSGSGGGKTQYF. Full variable domain (remainder filled in from reference TRBV29-1 and TRBJ2-5): SAVISQKPSRDICQRGTSLTIQCQVDSQVTMMFWYRQQPGQSLTLIATANQGSEATYESGFVIDKFPISRPNLTFSTLTVSNMSPEDSSIYLCSGSGGGKTQYFGPGTRLLVL.

The V gene is TRBV7-9, the J gene TRBJ2-2; D might be TRBD2 (6 bases). This CDR3 contains 17 residues. The germline V gene has CDR1 SEHNR and CDR2 FQNEAQ (reference sequence). Trimming pared 5 bases from V and 7 bases from J, leaving 23 bases between. Here the CDR3 DNA reads TGTGCCAGCAGCAGAGTCGCACCCGGGACTGGGATCGGGGAGCTGTTTTTT. This encodes CASSRVAPGTGIGELFF. Full variable domain (rest looked up from reference TRBV7-9 and TRBJ2-2): DTGVSQNPRHKITKRGQNVTFRCDPISEHNRLYWYRQTLGQGPEFLTYFQNEAQLEKSRLLSDRFSAERPKGSFSTLEIQRTEQGDSAMYLCASSRVAPGTGIGELFFGEGSRLTVL.

The rearrangement joins TRBV7-2 to TRBJ2-7; 8 positions agree with TRBD1. This CDR3 has 14 residues. The germline gives CDR1 SGHTA, CDR2 FQGNSA. The J segment lost 6 bases and the V segment lost 5 bases, leaving 9 bases of the junction unmatched. CDR3 in DNA: TGTGCCAGCAGCGGACGGACAGGGCTGAGCGAGCAGTACTTC. Amino acids: CASSGRTGLSEQYF.

This clone was recorded once. The chain is built from TRBV4-1 and TRBJ1-1; D may be TRBD1 (6 bases). Trimming took 3 bases from V and 1 from J, leaving 12 bases between them. CDR1 is MGHRA, CDR2 YSYEKL, per germline. The CDR3 is made up of 15 amino acids. The CDR3 region is CASSHTGTPNTEAFF. In nucleotides, the CDR3 is TGCGCCAGCAGCCACACCGGGACACCGAACACTGAAGCTTTCTTT.

The rearrangement links TRBV5-4 to TRBJ1-1, with D tentatively TRBD1 (5 bases). The CDR3 is 15 residues long. Trimming removed 1 base at V and 0 bases at J, with 10 bases between. The germline V gene encodes CDR1 SGHNT and CDR2 YYREEE (reference sequence). Here the CDR3 reads CASSLRGLVNTEAFF. DNA of the CDR3: TGTGCCAGCAGCTTGAGGGGATTAGTGAACACTGAAGCTTTCTTT. The variable domain in full, completed from reference TRBV5-4 and TRBJ1-1, reads ETGVTQSPTHLIKTRGQQVTLRCSSQSGHNTVSWYQQALGQGPQFIFQYYREEENGRGNFPPRFSGLQFPNYSSELNVNALELDDSALYLCASSLRGLVNTEAFFGQGTRLTVV.

Only one count was recorded for this clone. The sample carries other DNA sequences with the same CDR3. V usage is TRBV7-9 and J usage is TRBJ2-3; unclear D gene. This CDR3 is built from 12 residues. Germline values: CDR1 SEHNR, CDR2 FQNEAQ (reference sequence). Trimming pared 4 bases from V and 2 bases from J, leaving 4 bases between. The CDR3 DNA is TGTGCCAGCAGCTCCTTCACAGATACGCAGTATTTT. It translates to CASSSFTDTQYF.

The chain is built from TRBV19 and TRBJ1-5, with D hard to call. CDR1 and CDR2 from the germline V gene are LNHDA and SQIVND (reference sequence). Trimming cost V 0 bases and J 2 bases, with 14 bases left between them. This CDR3 contains 17 residues. For the CDR3, the DNA is TGTGCCAGTAGTATAGATTCCGGAGCCCCGGGCAATCAGCCCCAGCATTTT. Residues: CASSIDSGAPGNQPQHF.